This T cell receptor beta chain was captured in a study of shared clonotypes between healthy human individuals. General study findings and limits: Clonotype sharing among donors was expected to depend on sequencing depth. Only blood underwent sampling, and tissue repertoires likely differ. Limitation of the genetic and exposure-history diversity represented came from the few donors.

This CDR3 spans 17 amino acids. Germline CDR1 LGHNA, CDR2 YSLEER. Trimming took 0 bases from V and 0 from J, leaving 12 bases between them. Every unsorted PBMC PCR replicate was loaded with roughly 0.3 ug DNA, approximately 29,000 T cell genomes. The assay was immunoSEQ multiplex PCR, and TCRdb's table has in-frame clones only and misses some. The sample records hundreds of thousands of clones, around 78% being singletons. With respect to this clone: Its antigen is not known.

This chain uses TRBV4-3 with TRBJ2-1; weak D call: TRBD2 (6 bases). The TCR comes from a woman aged 40-49 years in good health. Some clones in this sample may be carry-over from other donors' samples. Sequencing used PBMCs. The CDR3 spells CASSQDWVADSYNEQFF. CDR3 nucleotide sequence: TGCGCCAGCAGCCAAGATTGGGTAGCGGACTCCTACAATGAGCAGTTCTTC.